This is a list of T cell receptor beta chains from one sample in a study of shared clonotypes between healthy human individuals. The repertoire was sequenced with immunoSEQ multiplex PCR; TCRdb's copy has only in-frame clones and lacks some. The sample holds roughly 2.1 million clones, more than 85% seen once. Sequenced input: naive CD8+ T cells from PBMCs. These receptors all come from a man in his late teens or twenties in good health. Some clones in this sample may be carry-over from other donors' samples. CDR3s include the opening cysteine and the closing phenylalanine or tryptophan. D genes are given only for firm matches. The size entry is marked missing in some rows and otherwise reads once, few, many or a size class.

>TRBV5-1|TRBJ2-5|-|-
CASSLEGRPQETQYF
TGCGCCAGCAGCTTGGAAGGCAGGCCCCAAGAGACCCAGTACTTC
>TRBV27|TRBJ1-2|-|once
CASSQTRGYGYTF
TGTGCCAGCAGTCAAACGCGGGGCTATGGCTACACCTTC
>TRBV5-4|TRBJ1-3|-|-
CASSTRGAGNTIYF
TGTGCCAGCAGCACCAGGGGCGCTGGAAACACCATATATTTT
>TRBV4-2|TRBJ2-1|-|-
CASSQAREQFF
TGTGCCAGCAGCCAGGCTCGTGAGCAGTTCTTC
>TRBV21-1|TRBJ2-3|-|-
CASSRGMGTDTQYF
TGTGCCAGCAGCAGGGGGATGGGCACAGATACGCAGTATTTT
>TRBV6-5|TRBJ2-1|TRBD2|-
CASSPSGRRDEQFF
TGTGCCAGCAGTCCTAGCGGGAGGCGTGATGAGCAGTTCTTC
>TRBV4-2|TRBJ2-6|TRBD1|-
CASSQDWDRVSGANVLTF
TGTGCCAGCAGCCAAGATTGGGACAGGGTATCTGGGGCCAACGTCCTGACTTTC
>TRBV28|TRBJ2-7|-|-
CASMEARDEQYF
TGTGCCAGCATGGAGGCTCGGGACGAGCAGTACTTC
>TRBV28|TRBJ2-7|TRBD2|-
CASSPPLAAYEQYF
TGTGCCAGCAGTCCACCCCTAGCGGCCTACGAGCAGTACTTC
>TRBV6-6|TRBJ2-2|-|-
CASSSGTTNTGELFF
TGTGCCAGCAGCTCCGGGACCACGAACACCGGGGAGCTGTTTTTT
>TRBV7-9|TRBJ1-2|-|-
CASSFPLGANYGYTF
TGTGCCAGCAGCTTTCCCCTTGGGGCTAACTATGGCTACACCTTC
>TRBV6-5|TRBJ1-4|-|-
CASSYSVGAPNEKLFF
TGTGCCAGCAGTTACTCGGTGGGGGCGCCTAATGAAAAACTGTTTTTT
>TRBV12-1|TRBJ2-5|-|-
CASSFAAGVNETQYF
TGTGCCAGCAGCTTTGCGGCGGGAGTGAATGAGACCCAGTACTTC
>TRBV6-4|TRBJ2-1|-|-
CASSGGGEQFF
TGTGCCAGCAGTGGAGGGGGTGAGCAGTTCTTC
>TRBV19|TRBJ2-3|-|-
CASKSLTDTDTQYF
TGTGCCAGTAAGAGCCTGACTGACACAGATACGCAGTATTTT
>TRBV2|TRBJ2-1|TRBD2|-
CASSELATSGIREQFF
TGTGCCAGCAGTGAACTTGCGACTAGCGGGATACGGGAGCAGTTCTTC
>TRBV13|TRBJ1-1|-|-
CASKVQDFNTEAFF
TGTGCCAGCAAAGTACAGGACTTTAACACTGAAGCTTTCTTT
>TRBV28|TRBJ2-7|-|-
CASSFGLIYGEQYF
TGTGCCAGCAGTTTTGGACTTATCTACGGGGAGCAGTACTTC
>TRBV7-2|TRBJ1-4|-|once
CASSLKPQFNEKLFF
TGTGCCAGCAGCTTAAAGCCCCAGTTTAATGAAAAACTGTTTTTT
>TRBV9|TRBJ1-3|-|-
CASSPRRMSGGNTIYF
TGTGCCAGCAGCCCAAGGCGGATGTCGGGGGGAAACACCATATATTTT
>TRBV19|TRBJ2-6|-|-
CASTYSPANVLTF
TGTGCCAGTACCTACAGTCCGGCCAACGTCCTGACTTTC
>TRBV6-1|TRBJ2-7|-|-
CASSEVGSEAYEQYF
TGTGCCAGCAGTGAAGTTGGTAGTGAGGCCTACGAGCAGTACTTC
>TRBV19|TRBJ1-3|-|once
CASTPSTGNTIYF
TGTGCCAGTACCCCATCCACTGGAAACACCATATATTTT
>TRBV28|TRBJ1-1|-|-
CASSPRGAGTEAFF
TGTGCCAGCAGTCCCCGAGGGGCGGGGACTGAAGCTTTCTTT
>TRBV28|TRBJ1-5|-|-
CASRSPHSNQPQHF
TGTGCCAGCAGGTCGCCACACAGCAATCAGCCCCAGCATTTT
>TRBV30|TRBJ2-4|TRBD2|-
CAWSDSTSGSFAKNIQYF
TGTGCCTGGAGTGACTCGACTAGCGGGAGTTTTGCCAAAAACATTCAGTACTTC
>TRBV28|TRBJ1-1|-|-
CASSPAEGRNTEAFF
TGTGCCAGCAGTCCCGCAGAGGGGAGGAACACTGAAGCTTTCTTT
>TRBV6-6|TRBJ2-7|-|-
CASSYGGRGYEQYF
TGTGCCAGCAGTTACGGGGGCAGGGGATACGAGCAGTACTTC
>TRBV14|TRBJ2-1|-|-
CASSQSWSYEQFF
TGTGCCAGCAGCCAAAGTTGGTCGTATGAGCAGTTCTTC
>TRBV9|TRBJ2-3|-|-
CASSGSGESTDTQYF
TGTGCCAGCAGCGGTAGTGGCGAGAGCACAGATACGCAGTATTTT
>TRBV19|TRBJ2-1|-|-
CASSIGLNNEQFF
TGTGCCAGTAGTATAGGACTTAACAATGAGCAGTTCTTC
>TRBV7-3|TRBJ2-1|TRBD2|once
CASSLVGTSGTEQFF
TGTGCCAGCAGCTTAGTGGGGACTAGCGGGACTGAGCAGTTCTTC
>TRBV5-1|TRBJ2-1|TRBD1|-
CASSSMTGGLSEQFF
TGCGCCAGCAGCTCGATGACAGGGGGCTTAAGTGAGCAGTTCTTC
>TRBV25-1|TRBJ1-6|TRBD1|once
CASTRWDRVRPLHF
TGTGCCAGCACCAGATGGGACAGGGTGAGACCCCTCCACTTT
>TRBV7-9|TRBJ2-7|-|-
CASSLEFLGASFRSYEQYF
TGTGCCAGCAGCTTAGAGTTTTTGGGGGCCTCGTTCCGATCCTACGAGCAGTACTTC
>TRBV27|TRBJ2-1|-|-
CATAYREYLNNEQFF
TGTGCCACCGCGTACCGGGAGTATCTCAACAATGAGCAGTTCTTC
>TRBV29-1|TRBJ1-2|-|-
CSVIPPGSLDGYTF
TGCAGCGTTATTCCCCCAGGGTCGTTGGATGGCTACACCTTC
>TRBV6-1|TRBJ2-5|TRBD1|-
CASSGQGGKGLETQYF
TGTGCCAGCAGTGGACAGGGGGGTAAGGGTTTGGAGACCCAGTACTTC
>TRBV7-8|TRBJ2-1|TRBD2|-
CASSQGLAGGEQFF
TGTGCCAGCAGCCAAGGACTAGCGGGAGGGGAGCAGTTCTTC
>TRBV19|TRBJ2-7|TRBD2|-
CASSIGTSGGYEQYF
TGTGCCAGTAGTATCGGGACTAGCGGTGGTTACGAGCAGTACTTC
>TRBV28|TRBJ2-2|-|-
CASTRDREGTGELFF
TGTGCCAGCACCCGCGACAGGGAGGGCACCGGGGAGCTGTTTTTT
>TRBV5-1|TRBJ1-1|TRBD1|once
CASSSLPGQGVNTEAFF
TGCGCCAGCAGCTCGTTACCGGGACAGGGGGTGAACACTGAAGCTTTCTTT
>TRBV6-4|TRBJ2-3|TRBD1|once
CASSDGRQGARDTQYF
TGTGCCAGCAGTGACGGACGACAGGGGGCGCGAGATACGCAGTATTTT
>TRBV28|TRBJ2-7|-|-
CASSPFARGVDEQYF
TGTGCCAGCAGTCCTTTCGCCAGGGGCGTCGACGAGCAGTACTTC
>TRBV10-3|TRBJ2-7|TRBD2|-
CAISGSGLAASYEQYF
TGTGCCATCAGTGGGTCGGGACTAGCGGCCTCCTACGAGCAGTACTTC
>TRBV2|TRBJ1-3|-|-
CASRERGSSGNTIYF
TGTGCCAGCAGAGAGCGGGGTAGCTCTGGAAACACCATATATTTT
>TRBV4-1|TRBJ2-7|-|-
CASSQGLTTGSYEQYF
TGCGCCAGCAGCCAAGGACTGACGACAGGTTCCTACGAGCAGTACTTC
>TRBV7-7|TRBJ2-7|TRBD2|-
CASSPSGSQDEQYF
TGTGCCAGCAGCCCTAGCGGGAGCCAGGACGAGCAGTACTTC
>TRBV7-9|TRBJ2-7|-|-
CASSYTGVAYEQYF
TGTGCCAGCAGCTATACCGGGGTAGCCTACGAGCAGTACTTC
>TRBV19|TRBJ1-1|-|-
CASRGTEAFF
TGTGCCAGTAGGGGTACTGAAGCTTTCTTT
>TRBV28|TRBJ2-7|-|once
CASSFSGSGEQYF
TGTGCCAGCAGTTTTTCGGGATCCGGCGAGCAGTACTTC
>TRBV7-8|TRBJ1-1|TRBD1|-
CASSNAGTGNTEAFF
TGTGCCAGCAGCAATGCCGGGACAGGGAACACTGAAGCTTTCTTT
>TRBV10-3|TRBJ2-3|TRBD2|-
CAIRGGDSGRAPDTQYF
TGTGCCATCAGAGGGGGGGATAGCGGGAGGGCCCCAGATACGCAGTATTTT
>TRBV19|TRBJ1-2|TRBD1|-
CASRGGQPEEVARGYTF
TGTGCCAGTAGGGGGGGACAGCCCGAAGAAGTCGCTAGGGGCTACACCTTC
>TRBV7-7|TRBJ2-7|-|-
CASSLSVGINYEQYF
TGTGCCAGCAGTTTGAGCGTCGGGATAAACTACGAGCAGTACTTC